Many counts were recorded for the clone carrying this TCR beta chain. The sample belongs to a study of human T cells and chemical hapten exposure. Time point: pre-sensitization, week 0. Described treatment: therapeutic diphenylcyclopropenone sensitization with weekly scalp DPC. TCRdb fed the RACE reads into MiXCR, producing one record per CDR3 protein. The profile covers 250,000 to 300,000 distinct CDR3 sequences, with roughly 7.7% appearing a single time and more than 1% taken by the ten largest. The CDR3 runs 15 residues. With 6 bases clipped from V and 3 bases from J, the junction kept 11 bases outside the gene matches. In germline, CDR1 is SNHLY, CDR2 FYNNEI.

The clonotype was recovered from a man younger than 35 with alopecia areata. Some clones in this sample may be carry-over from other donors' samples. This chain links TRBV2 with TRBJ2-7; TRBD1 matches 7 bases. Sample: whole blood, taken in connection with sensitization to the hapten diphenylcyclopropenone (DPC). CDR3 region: CASRVPGQTYYEQYF. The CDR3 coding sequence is TGTGCCAGCAGGGTTCCGGGACAGACTTACTACGAGCAGTACTTC.